The 4 T cell receptor beta chains below all came from one sample that was sequenced in a study of metastatic and nonmetastatic thyroid tumors. TCRdb re-processed the PCR reads through MiXCR. This sample carries over 45,000 clones, approximately 26% of them seen once, and the ten largest clones take 3% to 3.5%. None of the patients had undergone any treatment ahead of thyroid surgery. Sequencing was done on a sample of blood. The receptors come from a male donor with papillary thyroid cancer or a benign thyroid nodule (not recorded which). Some clones in this sample may be carry-over from other donors' samples.

This clone has a handful of counts. The rearrangement links TRBV15 to TRBJ1-5; 8 bases are shared with TRBD1. Per germline, CDR1 LNHNV and CDR2 YYDKDF (reference sequence). The junction had 7 bases not matched to a gene; V was cut back by 6 bases and J by 6 bases. The CDR3 length is 14 residues. CDR3 sequence reads: CATRGQGGVQPQHF. DNA for the CDR3: TGTGCCACCAGAGGACAGGGAGGCGTTCAGCCCCAGCATTTT.

This clone was picked up many times. The CDR3, as DNA: TGTGCCAGCAGTCCCCGGGGGGTAGCGGGAGGAAATGAGCAGTTCTTC. Translation gives CASSPRGVAGGNEQFF. The chain employs TRBV12-3 or TRBV12-4 and TRBJ2-1; TRBD2 matches at 10 bases. The CDR3 contains 16 residues. V lost 5 bases, J lost 7 bases, and 11 bases stayed unmatched.

This clone occurred many times. The chain has TRBV19 and TRBJ2-3, with D tentatively TRBD1 (5 bases). The germline CDR1 and CDR2 sequences are LNHDA and SQIVND (reference sequence). V was trimmed by 3 bases and J by 4 bases, leaving 11 bases between them. The CDR3 runs to 14 residues. The CDR3 DNA follows: TGTGCCAGTAGTATTGGGCTAGGGGCAGATACGCAGTATTTT. Its translation is CASSIGLGADTQYF. The full variable domain, its missing parts supplied by reference TRBV19 and TRBJ2-3, is DGGITQSPKYLFRKEGQNVTLSCEQNLNHDAMYWYRQDPGQGLRLIYYSQIVNDFQKGDIAEGYSVSREKKESFPLTVTSAQKNPTAFYLCASSIGLGADTQYFGPGTRLTVL.

At least ten counts were recorded for this clone. The gene calls are TRBV27 and TRBJ1-4, with 8 bases aligning to TRBD1. J gave up 6 bases and V 6 bases, and 6 bases lay outside the gene matches. The CDR3 is 14 residues long. CDR1 is MNHEY and CDR2 is SMNVEV in the germline V gene (reference sequence). CDR3 amino acids: CASSHYRGDEKLFF. CDR3 nucleotides: TGTGCCAGCAGCCATTACAGGGGGGATGAAAAACTGTTTTTT.